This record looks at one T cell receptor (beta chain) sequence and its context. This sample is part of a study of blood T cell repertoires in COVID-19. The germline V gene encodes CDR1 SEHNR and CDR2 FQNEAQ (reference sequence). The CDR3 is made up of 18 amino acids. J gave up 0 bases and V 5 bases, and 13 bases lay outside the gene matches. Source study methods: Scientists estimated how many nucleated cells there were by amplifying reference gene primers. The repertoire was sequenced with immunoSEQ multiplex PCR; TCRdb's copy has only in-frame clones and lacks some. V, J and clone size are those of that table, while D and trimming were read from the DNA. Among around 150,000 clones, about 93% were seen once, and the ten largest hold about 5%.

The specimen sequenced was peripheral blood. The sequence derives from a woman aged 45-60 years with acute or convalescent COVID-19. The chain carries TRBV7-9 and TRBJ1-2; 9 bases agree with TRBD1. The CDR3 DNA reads TGTGCCAGCAGCCAAACAGACAGGGGGACCCTTTCTAACTATGGCTACACCTTC. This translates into CASSQTDRGTLSNYGYTF.